One and the same sample provided the 17 T cell receptor beta chains below, sequenced in a study of T cell responses to AZD1222 COVID-19 vaccine. Assay used: immunoSEQ multiplex PCR; TCRdb lists only in-frame clones, some missing. The table includes 110,000 to 150,000 clones, 85% to 95% detected once. The input for sequencing was peripheral blood, taken after recovery from COVID-19. The receptors stem from an adult who had recovered from COVID-19.

This chain connects TRBV29-1 to TRBJ2-1; D might be TRBD1 (5 bases). This CDR3 is built from 14 residues. CDR1 and CDR2 (germline): SQVTM, ANQGSEA. Trimming took off 6 bases at V and 4 bases at J, with 16 bases between the two ends. CDR3 loop: CSVRDLPLYNEQFF. CDR3 bases: TGCAGCGTCAGGGATCTACCCCTGTACAATGAGCAGTTCTTC.

This rearrangement joins TRBV19 to TRBJ2-1, with D perhaps TRBD2 (6 bases). Looked up from germline, CDR1 is LNHDA and CDR2 is SQIVND (reference sequence). The V gene lost 4 bases and the J gene lost 5 bases, with 21 bases spanning the gap. The length of the CDR3 is 17 residues. Here the CDR3 DNA reads TGTGCCAGTAGTAGCCGGTCCGGGACTGGGAGCCACAATGAGCAGTTCTTC. Amino acid sequence: CASSSRSGTGSHNEQFF.

The genes are TRBV28 and TRBJ2-7; 10 positions agree with TRBD1. J lost 1 base, V lost 5 bases, and 8 bases had no gene match. Germline V gives CDR1 MDHEN, CDR2 SYDVKM. The length of the CDR3 is 16 residues. The CDR3: CASSKRQGAGSYEQYF. For the CDR3, the DNA is TGTGCCAGCAGTAAACGACAGGGGGCTGGGTCCTACGAGCAGTACTTC.

The chain uses TRBV27 and TRBJ1-1; D is uncertain. Germline CDR1 MNHEY, CDR2 SMNVEV (reference sequence). The CDR3 is 13 amino acids. Trimming took 5 bases from V and 1 from J, leaving 8 bases between them. CDR3 amino acids: CASSTRENTEAFF. The CDR3, as DNA: TGTGCCAGCAGTACCCGAGAGAACACTGAAGCTTTCTTT.

V usage is TRBV1 and J usage is TRBJ1-6; TRBD1, the D gene given by the table, was not confirmed from the DNA. TRBV1 is deemed a pseudogene. The CDR3 length is 17 residues. Written as DNA, the CDR3 is TGCACCAGCAGCTGCCGGGACAGCTTCCAATATAATTCACCCCTCCACTTT. The encoded protein is CTSSCRDSFQYNSPLHF.

This chain uses TRBV7-3 with TRBJ2-1, with D perhaps assigned TRBD1 or TRBD2 (6 bases each). There are 15 residues in the CDR3. V was shortened by 2 bases and J by 6 bases, with 14 bases between the two germline ends. Germline assignment: CDR1 SGHTA and CDR2 FQGTGA. The CDR3 protein is CASSLPGAPSNEQFF. The CDR3 nucleotides read TGTGCCAGCAGCTTACCGGGGGCCCCTAGCAATGAGCAGTTCTTC.

This chain uses TRBV18 with TRBJ2-2; maybe TRBD1 (5 bases). This CDR3 has 17 residues. In germline, CDR1 is KGHSH, CDR2 LQKENI. Between the trimmed V and J ends, which lost 4 bases and 4 bases, there was a span of 19 bases. The CDR3 sequence is CASSLLRQKTLTGELFF. In DNA form, the CDR3 reads TGTGCCAGCTCACTGCTCAGACAGAAAACTCTCACCGGGGAGCTGTTTTTT.

This clone appeared a single time. The chain couples TRBV12-3 or TRBV12-4 to TRBJ2-7; D not resolved. This CDR3 comprises 11 residues. The V end was cut by 5 bases, the J end by 5 bases, with 7 bases between. The CDR3 loop is CASSQLHEQYF. CDR3 in DNA: TGTGCCAGCAGTCAACTCCACGAGCAGTACTTC.

This sequence joins TRBV5-1 and TRBJ2-1; 9 bases are a match to TRBD2. This CDR3 has 15 amino acids. The junction had 8 bases not matched to a gene; V was cut back by 2 bases and J by 8 bases. CDR1 and CDR2 (germline): SGHRS, YFSETQ. CDR3 coding DNA: TGCGCCAGCAGCTTAGAAGGGACTAGCCGGGATGAGCAGTTCTTC. Amino acid sequence: CASSLEGTSRDEQFF.

The V call is TRBV4-1, the J call TRBJ1-1; D is possibly TRBD1 (6 bases). Germline-derived CDR1 and CDR2 are MGHRA and YSYEKL. CDR3 size: 15 residues. V lost 1 base, J lost 3 bases, and 12 bases lay in between. The CDR3 region is CASSQVSSGDTEAFF. CDR3 DNA sequence: TGCGCCAGCAGCCAAGTAAGTTCAGGGGACACTGAAGCTTTCTTT.

This clone was counted between two and nine times. This chain links TRBV2 with TRBJ1-1, with D perhaps matching TRBD1 (6 bases). This CDR3 has 13 amino acids. With 4 bases removed from V and 3 bases from J, the gap between germline ends came to 9 bases. In germline, CDR1 is SNHLY, CDR2 FYNNEI. CDR3 residues: CASSGQGYTEAFF. CDR3 DNA sequence: TGTGCCAGCAGTGGCCAGGGGTACACTGAAGCTTTCTTT.

The chain is built from TRBV7-8 and TRBJ2-1; D is ambiguous. V dropped 5 bases and J dropped 12 bases, with 17 bases sitting between them. CDR1 and CDR2 (germline): SGHVS, FQNEAQ. The CDR3 covers 13 residues. As DNA, the CDR3 is TGTGCCAGCAGCCCGGCATGGGTAGGTATGCAGTTCTTC. It translates to CASSPAWVGMQFF.

This sequence joins TRBV20-1 and TRBJ2-1; TRBD2 might be the D (5 bases). V was cut by 3 bases and J by 7 bases, with 13 bases left in between. Germline CDR1 and CDR2: DFQATT and SNEGSKA (reference sequence). The CDR3 runs to 13 residues. CDR3 sequence reads: CSASRGNGNEQFF. The CDR3, as DNA: TGCAGTGCTAGTAGAGGGAACGGGAATGAGCAGTTCTTC.

The chain has TRBV10-3 and TRBJ2-5, with TRBD2 as a possible D gene (6 bases). V lost 6 bases, J lost 0 bases, and 8 bases lay in between. Germline values: CDR1 ENHRY, CDR2 SYGVKD. This CDR3 is 13 amino acids long. The CDR3 protein is CAIRASDQETQYF. In nucleotides, the CDR3 is TGTGCCATCAGGGCTAGCGACCAAGAGACCCAGTACTTC.

This chain joins TRBV6-2 or TRBV6-3 and TRBJ2-2; D remains ambiguous. Looked up from germline, CDR1 is MNHEY and CDR2 is SVGEGT. This CDR3 has 12 residues. Trimming took off 6 bases at V and 2 bases at J, with 4 bases between the two ends. This CDR3 is CASSPNTGELFF. CDR3 sequence (DNA): TGTGCCAGCAGCCCCAACACCGGGGAGCTGTTTTTT.

CDR3 sequence reads: CASSFSRTYGYTF. DNA for the CDR3: TGTGCCAGCAGTTTTTCCCGAACTTATGGCTACACCTTC. The rearrangement links TRBV12-3 or TRBV12-4 to TRBJ1-2; D not certain. The CDR3 covers 13 residues. Trimming left V 3 bases short and J 5 bases short, with 10 bases between.

The rearrangement joins TRBV15 to TRBJ2-1, with 12 bases aligning to TRBD2. This CDR3 has 17 amino acids. V was clipped by 1 base and J by 8 bases; unmatched bases: 9. CDR1 is LNHNV and CDR2 is YYDKDF in the germline V gene (reference sequence). The CDR3 sequence is CATSRGTSGKEAHEQFF. The CDR3 region has the DNA TGTGCCACCAGCAGAGGGACTAGCGGGAAAGAAGCCCATGAGCAGTTCTTC.